This T cell receptor beta chain was captured by sequencing in a study of blood T cell repertoires in COVID-19. Sequenced by immunoSEQ multiplex PCR; TCRdb stores in-frame clones only, minus some. The sample holds roughly 290,000 clones; over 75% are singletons and the top ten take under 15%. The junction had 12 bases not matched to a gene; V was cut back by 5 bases and J by 8 bases. The CDR3 is made up of 15 amino acids. Germline values: CDR1 SGHRS, CDR2 YFSETQ. The sample was peripheral blood. The receptor's source is an older woman with acute or convalescent COVID-19. The gene calls are TRBV5-1 and TRBJ1-2; 10 positions match TRBD1. CDR3 sequence reads: CASRPGTGVTEGYTF. For the CDR3, the DNA is TGCGCCAGCAGGCCTGGGACAGGGGTTACTGAGGGCTACACCTTC.